This TCR beta chain was profiled in a study of vaccination and CD4 T cells after COVID-19. Sequencing of the DNA from cultured CD4+ T cells was carried out with the Oncomine TCR Beta short-read assay. Cultures of CD4+ T cells served as the source for extracting genomic DNA. A single record per CDR3 protein comes from TCRdb applying MiXCR to the PCR reads. Among roughly 15,000 distinct CDR3 sequences listed, 54% were seen once. Stated treatment: roughly nine-day PBMC culture with coronavirus spike peptide pools or control peptides (ViraFEST assay). Regarding this clonotype: Antigen: not known.

Germline CDR1 is KGHDR and CDR2 is SFDVKD. V shed 6 bases and J shed 3 bases, with 16 bases lying between them. The CDR3 is 15 residues long. The TCR sequence derives from a human donor who had recovered from COVID-19. The sequencing input was CD4+ T cells from blood, cultured in vitro. V usage is TRBV24-1 and J usage is TRBJ1-2; D is ambiguous. The DNA of the CDR3 is TGTGCCACCAGTCGGGAGACAATTCAGGACTATGGCTACACCTTC. This codes for CATSRETIQDYGYTF.